The T cell receptor (beta chain) described here comes from a study of T cells expressing NK-cell markers. Notes on the study in general: It was still unclear whether expanded NKG2C+ T cell clones were HCMV specific.

TCRdb re-called the 5' RACE reads and gives one entry per CDR3 protein, without DNA. This sample's table has fewer than 400,000 distinct CDR3 sequences. On this clonotype itself: Antigen: not known.

Specimen: blood T cells: a sorted CD56 or NKG2C T cell subset, CD4+ or CD8+ T cells, or bulk PBMC T cells (not recorded which). The source is a woman in her forties or fifties in good health.

CDR3: CSARKGASGRGETQYF. This chain links TRBV20-1 with TRBJ2-5; with no DNA, the TCRdb D assignment of TRBD2 cannot be verified. CDR1 and CDR2 (germline): DFQATT, SNEGSKA (reference sequence). The CDR3 extends over 16 amino acids.